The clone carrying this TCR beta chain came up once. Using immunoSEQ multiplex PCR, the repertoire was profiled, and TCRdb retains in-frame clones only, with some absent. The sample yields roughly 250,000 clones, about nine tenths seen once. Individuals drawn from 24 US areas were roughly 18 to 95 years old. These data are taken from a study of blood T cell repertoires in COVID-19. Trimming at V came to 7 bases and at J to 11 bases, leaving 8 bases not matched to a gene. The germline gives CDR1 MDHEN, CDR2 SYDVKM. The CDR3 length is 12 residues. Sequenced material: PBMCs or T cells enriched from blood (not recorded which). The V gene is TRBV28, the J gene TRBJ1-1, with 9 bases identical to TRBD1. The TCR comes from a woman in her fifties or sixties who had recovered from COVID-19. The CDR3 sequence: CASTFSGTGAFF. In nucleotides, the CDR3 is TGTGCCAGCACGTTTTCCGGGACAGGGGCTTTCTTT.